The clone carrying this T cell receptor beta chain is a singleton in its sample. The data stem from a study of PD-1 blockade in mismatch repair-deficient tumors. Measured with immunoSEQ multiplex PCR; TCRdb has only the in-frame clones, and not every one. Among 75,000 to 80,000 clones listed, 70% to 90% were seen once. All patients were mismatch repair deficient, assessed by either PCR or immunohistochemistry. TCR sequencing covered a few patients who responded to pembrolizumab. The receptor was isolated from an adult with mismatch repair-deficient cancer. The input for sequencing was peripheral blood, taken 44 weeks after starting pembrolizumab.

CDR3 sequence: CASSQGDRLIRNEQFF. The CDR3 nucleotides are TGCGCCAGCAGCCAAGGTGACAGGTTGATACGCAATGAGCAGTTCTTC. The chain recombines TRBV4-3 with TRBJ2-1, with a weak D call TRBD1 (6 bases). This CDR3 is built from 16 residues. Germline V gives CDR1 LGHNA, CDR2 YSLEER. Trimming shortened V by 1 base and J by 6 bases, and 16 bases separated the two germline ends.